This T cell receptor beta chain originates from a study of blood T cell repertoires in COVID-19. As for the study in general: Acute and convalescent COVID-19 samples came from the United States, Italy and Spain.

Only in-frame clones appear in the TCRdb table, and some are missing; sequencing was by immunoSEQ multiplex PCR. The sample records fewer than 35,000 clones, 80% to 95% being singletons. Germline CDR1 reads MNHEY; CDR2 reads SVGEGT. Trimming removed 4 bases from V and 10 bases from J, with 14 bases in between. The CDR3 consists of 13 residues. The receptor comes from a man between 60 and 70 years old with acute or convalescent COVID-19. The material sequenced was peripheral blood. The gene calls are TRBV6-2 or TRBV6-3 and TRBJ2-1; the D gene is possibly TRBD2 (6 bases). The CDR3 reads CASSLISGSEQFF. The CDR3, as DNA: TGTGCCAGCAGTTTAATTAGCGGCTCCGAGCAGTTCTTC.